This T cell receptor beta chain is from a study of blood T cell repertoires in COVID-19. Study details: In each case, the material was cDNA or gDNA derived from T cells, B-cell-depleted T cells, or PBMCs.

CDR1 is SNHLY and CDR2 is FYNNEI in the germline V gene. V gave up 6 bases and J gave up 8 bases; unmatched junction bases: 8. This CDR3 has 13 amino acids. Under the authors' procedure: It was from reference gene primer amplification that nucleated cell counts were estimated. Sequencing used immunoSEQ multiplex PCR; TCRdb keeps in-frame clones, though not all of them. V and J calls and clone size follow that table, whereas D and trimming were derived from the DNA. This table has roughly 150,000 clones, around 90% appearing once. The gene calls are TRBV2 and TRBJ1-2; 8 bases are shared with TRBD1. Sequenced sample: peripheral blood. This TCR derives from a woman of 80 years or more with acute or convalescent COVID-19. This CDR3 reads CASRADRERGYTF. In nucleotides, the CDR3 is TGTGCCAGCAGGGCGGACAGGGAACGGGGCTACACCTTC.